This T cell receptor (beta chain) is from a study of cytomegalovirus exposure and HLA in healthy donors. Study-level points and caveats: The presence/absence work took it that sequencing depth was about the same across donors.

Unmatched junction bases numbered 1, after V lost 0 bases and J lost 1 base. Germline CDR1 is SGHRS and CDR2 is YFSETQ. The CDR3 has 15 residues. The table lists this clone with a few counts. The antigen remains undetermined. This CDR3 is also generated by other DNA sequences in the sample. A multiplex PCR was run with 60 Vbeta primers and 13 Jbeta primers. The method was immunoSEQ multiplex PCR; TCRdb's version includes in-frame clones alone and lacks a portion of them. The sample records some 110,000 clones, 70% to 80% being singletons. The sequence was obtained from a man aged 35 to 55 in good health and CMV-seronegative. Sequences were obtained from PBMCs. The chain carries TRBV5-1 and TRBJ2-1; 7 positions agree with TRBD2. CDR3 in amino acids: CASSLVGGSYNEQFF. In DNA, the CDR3 is TGCGCCAGCAGCTTGGTCGGGGGGTCCTACAATGAGCAGTTCTTC.